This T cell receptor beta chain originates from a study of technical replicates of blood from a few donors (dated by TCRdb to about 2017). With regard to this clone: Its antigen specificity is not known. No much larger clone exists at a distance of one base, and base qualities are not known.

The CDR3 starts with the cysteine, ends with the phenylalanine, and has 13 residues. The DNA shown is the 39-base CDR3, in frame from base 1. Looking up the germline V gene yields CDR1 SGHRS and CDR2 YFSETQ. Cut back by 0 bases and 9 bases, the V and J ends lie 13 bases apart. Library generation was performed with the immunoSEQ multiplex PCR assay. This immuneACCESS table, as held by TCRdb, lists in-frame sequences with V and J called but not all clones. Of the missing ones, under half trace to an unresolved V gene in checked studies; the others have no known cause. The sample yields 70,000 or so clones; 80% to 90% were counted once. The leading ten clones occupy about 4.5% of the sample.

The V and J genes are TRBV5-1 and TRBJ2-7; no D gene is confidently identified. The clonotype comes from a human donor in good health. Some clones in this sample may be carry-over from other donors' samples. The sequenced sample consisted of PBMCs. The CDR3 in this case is CASSLDRTEVQYF. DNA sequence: TGCGCCAGCAGCTTGGACAGAACAGAAGTGCAGTACTTC. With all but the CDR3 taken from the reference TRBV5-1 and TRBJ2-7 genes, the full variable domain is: KAGVTQTPRYLIKTRGQQVTLSCSPISGHRSVSWYQQTPGQGLQFLFEYFSETQRNKGNFPGRFSGRQFSNSRSEMNVSTLELGDSALYLCASSLDRTEVQYFGPGTRLTVT.